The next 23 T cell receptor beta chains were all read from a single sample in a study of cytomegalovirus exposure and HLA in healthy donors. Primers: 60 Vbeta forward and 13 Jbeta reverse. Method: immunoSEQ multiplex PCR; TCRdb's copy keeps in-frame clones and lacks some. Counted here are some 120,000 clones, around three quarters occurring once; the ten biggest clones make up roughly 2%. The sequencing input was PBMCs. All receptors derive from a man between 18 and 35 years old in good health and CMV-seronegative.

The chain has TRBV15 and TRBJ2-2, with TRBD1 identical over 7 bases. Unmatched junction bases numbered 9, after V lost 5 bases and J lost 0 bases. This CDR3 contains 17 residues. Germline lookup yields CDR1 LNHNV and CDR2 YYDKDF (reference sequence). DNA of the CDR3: TGTGCCACCAGCTCTGAACCGACAGGGTCGAACACCGGGGAGCTGTTTTTT. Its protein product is CATSSEPTGSNTGELFF.

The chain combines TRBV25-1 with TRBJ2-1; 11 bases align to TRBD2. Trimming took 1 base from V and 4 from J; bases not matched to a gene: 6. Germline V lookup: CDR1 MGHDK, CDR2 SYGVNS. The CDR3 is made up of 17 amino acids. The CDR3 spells CASSESTGTSGYNEQFF. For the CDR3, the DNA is TGTGCCAGCAGTGAATCAACCGGGACTAGCGGTTACAATGAGCAGTTCTTC.

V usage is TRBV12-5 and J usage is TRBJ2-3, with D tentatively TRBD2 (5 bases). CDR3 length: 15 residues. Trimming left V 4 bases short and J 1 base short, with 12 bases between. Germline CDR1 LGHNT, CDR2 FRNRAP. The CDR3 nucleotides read TGTGCTAGTGGTTATTTAGGAGCGGGCACAGATACGCAGTATTTT. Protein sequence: CASGYLGAGTDTQYF.

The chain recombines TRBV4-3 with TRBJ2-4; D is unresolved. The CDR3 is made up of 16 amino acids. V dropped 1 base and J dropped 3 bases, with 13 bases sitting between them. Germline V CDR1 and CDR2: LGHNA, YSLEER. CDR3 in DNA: TGCGCCAGCAGCCAAGGGCATGGCAGTGACAAAAACATTCAGTACTTC. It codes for CASSQGHGSDKNIQYF.

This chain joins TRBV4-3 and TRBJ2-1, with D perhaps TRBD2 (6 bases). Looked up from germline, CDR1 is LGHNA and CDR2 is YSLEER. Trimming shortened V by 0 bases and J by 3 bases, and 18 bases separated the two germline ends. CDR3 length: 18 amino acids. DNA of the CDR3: TGCGCCAGCAGCCAAGACCGGGACTCAACCGACCTCTACAATGAGCAGTTCTTC. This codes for CASSQDRDSTDLYNEQFF.

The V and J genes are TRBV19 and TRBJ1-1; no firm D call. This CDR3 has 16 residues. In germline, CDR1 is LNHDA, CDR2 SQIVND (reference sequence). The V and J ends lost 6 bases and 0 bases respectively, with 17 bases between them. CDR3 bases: TGTGCCAGTAGCCTCACCGTCGGAGTACTGAACACTGAAGCTTTCTTT. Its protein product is CASSLTVGVLNTEAFF. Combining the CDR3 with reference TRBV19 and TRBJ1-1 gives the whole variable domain DGGITQSPKYLFRKEGQNVTLSCEQNLNHDAMYWYRQDPGQGLRLIYYSQIVNDFQKGDIAEGYSVSREKKESFPLTVTSAQKNPTAFYLCASSLTVGVLNTEAFFGQGTRLTVV.

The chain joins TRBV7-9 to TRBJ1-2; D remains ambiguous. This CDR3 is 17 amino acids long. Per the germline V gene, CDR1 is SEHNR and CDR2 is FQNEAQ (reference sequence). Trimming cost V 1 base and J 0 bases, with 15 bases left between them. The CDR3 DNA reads TGTGCCAGCAGCTTAGAAGCAGGTAGAACGGCTAACTATGGCTACACCTTC. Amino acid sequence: CASSLEAGRTANYGYTF.

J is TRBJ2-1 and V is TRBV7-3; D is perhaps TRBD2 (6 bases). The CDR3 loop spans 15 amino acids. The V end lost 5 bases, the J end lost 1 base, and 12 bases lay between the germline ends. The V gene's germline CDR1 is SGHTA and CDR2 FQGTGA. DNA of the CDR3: TGTGCCAGCAGCGTGACTAGTGGGTCCTACAATGAGCAGTTCTTC. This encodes CASSVTSGSYNEQFF.

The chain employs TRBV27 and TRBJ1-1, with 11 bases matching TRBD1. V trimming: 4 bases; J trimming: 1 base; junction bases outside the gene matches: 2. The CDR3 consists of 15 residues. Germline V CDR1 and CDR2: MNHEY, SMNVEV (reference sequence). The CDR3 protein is CASSWGQGGNTEAFF. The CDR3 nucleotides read TGTGCCAGCAGTTGGGGACAGGGGGGGAACACTGAAGCTTTCTTT.

The DNA of the CDR3 is TGCGCCAGCAGTGAGTCGCGACTAGCTTCATTGGACATTCAGTACTTC. Its translation is CASSESRLASLDIQYF. The chain combines TRBV10-2 with TRBJ2-4; 7 bases fit TRBD2. The V and J ends lost 0 bases and 8 bases, in that order; junction bases with no gene match: 10. Germline lookup yields CDR1 WSHSY and CDR2 SAAADI. This CDR3 is 16 amino acids long.

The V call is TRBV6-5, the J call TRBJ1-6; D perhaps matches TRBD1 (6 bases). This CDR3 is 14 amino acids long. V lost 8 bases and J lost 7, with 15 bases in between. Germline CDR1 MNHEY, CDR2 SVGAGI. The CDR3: CASRVQGRNSPLHF. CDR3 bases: TGTGCCAGCCGAGTACAGGGTCGGAATTCACCCCTCCACTTT.

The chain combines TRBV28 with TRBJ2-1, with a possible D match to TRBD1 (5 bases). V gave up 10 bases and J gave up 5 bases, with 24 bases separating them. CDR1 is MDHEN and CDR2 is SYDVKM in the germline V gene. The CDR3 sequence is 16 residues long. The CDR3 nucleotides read TGTGCCACCACCCCGAGATCAGGGTCCCGACACAATGAGCAGTTCTTC. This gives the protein CATTPRSGSRHNEQFF.

For the CDR3, the DNA is TGTGCCAGCAGCTTAGTTGACGGGTCTACCTACGAGCAGTACTTC. This encodes CASSLVDGSTYEQYF. The chain recombines TRBV7-8 with TRBJ2-7; D uncertain. The germline gives CDR1 SGHVS, CDR2 FQNEAQ. The length of the CDR3 is 15 residues. Trimming stripped 1 base from V and 2 bases from J, with 12 bases between.

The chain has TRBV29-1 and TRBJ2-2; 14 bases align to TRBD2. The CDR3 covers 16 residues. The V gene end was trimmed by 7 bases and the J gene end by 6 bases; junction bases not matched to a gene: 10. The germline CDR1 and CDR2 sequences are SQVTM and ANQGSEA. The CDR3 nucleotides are TGCAGCGCTGTAGGGGGACTAGCGGGAGACCCCGGGGAGCTGTTTTTT. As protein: CSAVGGLAGDPGELFF.

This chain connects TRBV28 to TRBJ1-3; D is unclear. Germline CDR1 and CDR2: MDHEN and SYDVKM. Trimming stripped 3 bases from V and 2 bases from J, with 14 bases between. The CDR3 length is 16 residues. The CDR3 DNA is TGTGCCAGCAGTTTCGGGTCCCTGGTCCCTGGAAACACCATATATTTT. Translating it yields CASSFGSLVPGNTIYF.

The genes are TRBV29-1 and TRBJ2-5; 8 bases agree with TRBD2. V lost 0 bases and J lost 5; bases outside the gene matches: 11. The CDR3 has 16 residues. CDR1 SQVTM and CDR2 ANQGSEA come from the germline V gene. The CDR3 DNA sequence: TGCAGCGTTGAAGATACGGGACTAGGCGTATGGGAGACCCAGTACTTC. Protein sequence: CSVEDTGLGVWETQYF.

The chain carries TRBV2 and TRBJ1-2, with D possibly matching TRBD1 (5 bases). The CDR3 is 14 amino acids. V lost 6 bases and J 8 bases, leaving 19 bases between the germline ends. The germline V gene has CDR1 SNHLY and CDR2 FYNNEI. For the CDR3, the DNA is TGTGCCAGCAGCGAGAATCAGGGAATTTGGGGCTACACCTTC. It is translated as CASSENQGIWGYTF.

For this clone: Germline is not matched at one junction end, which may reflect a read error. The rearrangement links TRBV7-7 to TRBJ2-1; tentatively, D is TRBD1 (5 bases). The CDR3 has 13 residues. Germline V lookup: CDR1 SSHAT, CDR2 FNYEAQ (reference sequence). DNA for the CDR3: TGTGCTAGCAGCCAGACGACAGCCAATGAGCAGTTCTTC. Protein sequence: CASSQTTANEQFF.

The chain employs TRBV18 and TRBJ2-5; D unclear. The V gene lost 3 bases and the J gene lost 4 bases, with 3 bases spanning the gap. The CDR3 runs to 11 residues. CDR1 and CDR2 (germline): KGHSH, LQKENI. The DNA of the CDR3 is TGTGCCAGCTCACCCCGAGAGACCCAGTACTTC. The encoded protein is CASSPRETQYF.

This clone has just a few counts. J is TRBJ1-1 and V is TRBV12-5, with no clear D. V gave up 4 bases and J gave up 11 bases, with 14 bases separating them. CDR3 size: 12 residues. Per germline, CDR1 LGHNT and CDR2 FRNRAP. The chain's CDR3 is CASGSDYWEAFF. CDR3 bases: TGTGCTAGTGGTTCGGACTATTGGGAGGCTTTCTTT.

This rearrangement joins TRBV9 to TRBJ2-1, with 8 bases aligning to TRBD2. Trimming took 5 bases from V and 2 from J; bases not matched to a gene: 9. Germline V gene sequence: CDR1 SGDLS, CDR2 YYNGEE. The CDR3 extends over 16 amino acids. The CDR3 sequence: CASSTSGGLTYNEQFF. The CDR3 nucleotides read TGTGCCAGCAGTACTAGCGGAGGACTTACCTACAATGAGCAGTTCTTC.

The CDR3 here is CASSFFQGGGNTEAFF. The CDR3 DNA reads TGTGCCAGCAGCTTTTTTCAGGGAGGGGGGAACACTGAAGCTTTCTTT. The chain uses TRBV5-4 and TRBJ1-1; TRBD1 might be the D (6 bases). The CDR3 consists of 16 residues. Per germline, CDR1 SGHNT and CDR2 YYREEE (reference sequence). Trimming cost V 2 bases and J 1 base, with 15 bases left between them.

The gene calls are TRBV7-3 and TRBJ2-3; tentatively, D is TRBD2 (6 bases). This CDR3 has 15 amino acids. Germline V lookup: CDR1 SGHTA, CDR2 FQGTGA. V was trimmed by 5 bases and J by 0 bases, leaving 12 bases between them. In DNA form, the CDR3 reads TGTGCCAGCAGCCCTGGGACTGCTAGCACAGATACGCAGTATTTT. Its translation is CASSPGTASTDTQYF.